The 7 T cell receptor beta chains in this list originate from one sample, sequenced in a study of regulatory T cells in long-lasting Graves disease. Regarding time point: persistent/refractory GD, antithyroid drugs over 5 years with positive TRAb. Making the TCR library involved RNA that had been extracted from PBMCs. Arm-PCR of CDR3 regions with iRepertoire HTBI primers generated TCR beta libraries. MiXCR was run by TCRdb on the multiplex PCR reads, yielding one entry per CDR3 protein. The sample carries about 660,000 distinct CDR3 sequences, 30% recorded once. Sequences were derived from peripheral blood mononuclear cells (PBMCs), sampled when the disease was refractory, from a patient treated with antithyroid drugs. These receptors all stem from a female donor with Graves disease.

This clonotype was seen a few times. The CDR3, as DNA: TGTGCCAGTAGTTGGACGGACTCAGCCAAAAACATTCAGTACTTC. Its protein product is CASSWTDSAKNIQYF. V is TRBV19 and J is TRBJ2-4, with TRBD2 as a possible D gene (5 bases). Germline CDR1 is LNHDA and CDR2 is SQIVND (reference sequence). The length of the CDR3 is 15 residues. The V gene lost 5 bases and the J gene lost 0 bases, with 11 bases spanning the gap.

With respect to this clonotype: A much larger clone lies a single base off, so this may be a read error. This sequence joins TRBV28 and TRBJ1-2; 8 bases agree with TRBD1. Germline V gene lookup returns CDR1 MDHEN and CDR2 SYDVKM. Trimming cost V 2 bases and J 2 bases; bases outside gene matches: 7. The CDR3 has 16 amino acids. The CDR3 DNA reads TGTGCCAGCAGTTTACCGAGCCGGACAGGGAACTATGGCTACACCTTC. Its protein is CASSLPSRTGNYGYTF.

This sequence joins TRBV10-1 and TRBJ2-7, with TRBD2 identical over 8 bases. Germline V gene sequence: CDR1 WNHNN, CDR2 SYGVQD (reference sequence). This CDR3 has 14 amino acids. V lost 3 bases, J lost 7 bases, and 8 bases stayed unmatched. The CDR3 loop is CASSEIAGLGEQYF. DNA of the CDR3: TGCGCCAGCAGTGAAATAGCGGGGCTTGGGGAGCAGTACTTC.

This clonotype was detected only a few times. The CDR3 sequence is CASREEHEYGYTF. DNA of the CDR3: TGTGCCAGCAGGGAAGAACATGAGTATGGCTACACCTTC. J is TRBJ1-2 and V is TRBV12-3 or TRBV12-4; D is unresolved. V was clipped by 6 bases and J by 5 bases, with 13 bases between them. The CDR3 consists of 13 residues.

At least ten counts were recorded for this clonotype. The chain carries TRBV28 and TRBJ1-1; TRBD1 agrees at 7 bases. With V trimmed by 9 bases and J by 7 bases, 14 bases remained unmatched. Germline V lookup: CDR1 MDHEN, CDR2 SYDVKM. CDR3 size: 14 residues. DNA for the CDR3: TGTGCCAGTCGAATCGACAGGGTGAGAGGTGAAGCTTTCTTT. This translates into CASRIDRVRGEAFF.

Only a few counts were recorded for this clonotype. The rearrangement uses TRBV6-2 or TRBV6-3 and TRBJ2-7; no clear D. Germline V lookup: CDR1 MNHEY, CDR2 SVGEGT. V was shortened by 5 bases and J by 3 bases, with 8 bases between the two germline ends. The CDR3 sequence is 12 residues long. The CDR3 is CASSVWIYEQYF. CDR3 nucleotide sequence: TGTGCCAGCAGTGTATGGATCTACGAGCAGTACTTC.

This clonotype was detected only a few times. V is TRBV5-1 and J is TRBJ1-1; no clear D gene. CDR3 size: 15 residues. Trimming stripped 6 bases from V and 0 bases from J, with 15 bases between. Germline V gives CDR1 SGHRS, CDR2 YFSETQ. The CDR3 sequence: CASTPGEDLNTEAFF. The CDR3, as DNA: TGCGCCAGCACCCCCGGTGAGGACCTGAACACTGAAGCTTTCTTT.